Following are 32 T cell receptor beta chains from one sample sequenced in a study of vaccination and CD4 T cells after COVID-19 (dated by TCRdb to between 2022 and 2023). Library preparation employed PCR. Sequencing was performed on an Illumina iSeq 100. TCR sequencing of DNA from cultured CD4+ T cells used the Oncomine TCR Beta short-read assay at the Johns Hopkins FTIC core. The raw public reads went through TCRdb reprocessing: fastp at Q25, MiXCR clone calling, in-frame beta chains kept. Identical CDR3 protein sequences are pooled into one entry, listed with their most common genes and DNA. Present in this sample are 15,000 or so distinct CDR3 sequences, roughly half of which were seen just once. The ten largest clonotypes hold over 6.5% of the sample. The treatment or condition label of this sample denotes: roughly ten-day PBMC culture with coronavirus spike peptide pools or control peptides (ViraFEST assay).

Their recognized antigens are unknown. Sequenced input: CD4+ T cells from blood, cultured in vitro. These receptors were obtained from a human donor who had recovered from COVID-19.

This clonotype was recorded a few times. V gene TRBV12-3 or TRBV12-4 combines with J gene TRBJ2-7; D assignment may be TRBD1 or TRBD2 (5 bases each). Trimming removed 6 bases at V and 4 bases at J, with 13 bases between. The CDR3 has 13 amino acids. This CDR3 reads CASRWTGTYEQYF. CDR3 sequence (DNA): TGTGCCAGCAGGTGGACGGGGACGTACGAGCAGTACTTC.

CDR3 in amino acids: CASSEVGGTTYEQYF. CDR3 sequence (DNA): TGTGCCAGCAGTGAAGTTGGCGGGACCACCTACGAGCAGTACTTC. V is TRBV6-1 and J is TRBJ2-7; TRBD2 might be the D (6 bases). V was shortened by 1 base and J by 2 bases, with 12 bases between the two germline ends. CDR3 length equals 15 residues. The V gene's germline CDR1 is MNHNS and CDR2 SASEGT.

This clonotype showed up just once. This chain joins TRBV4-1 and TRBJ2-4; D unclear. Between the trimmed V and J ends, which lost 8 bases and 0 bases, there was a span of 11 bases. Germline assignment: CDR1 MGHRA and CDR2 YSYEKL. The CDR3 has 14 amino acids. CDR3 nucleotide sequence: TGCGCCAGCTCTATCTCCGGAGCCAAAAACATTCAGTACTTC. Amino acids: CASSISGAKNIQYF.

This clonotype was recorded a few times. The chain has TRBV6-1 and TRBJ1-1; D possibly corresponds to TRBD1 (5 bases). CDR3 size: 10 residues. CDR1 and CDR2 from the germline V gene are MNHNS and SASEGT. V was pared by 6 bases and J by 11 bases, with 10 bases between. CDR3: CASRDTSAFF. Here the CDR3 DNA reads TGTGCCAGCAGGGACACTTCGGCTTTCTTT.

This clonotype turned up a few times. The junction does not match germline at one end; this may be a read error. The CDR3 loop reads CAWMQGANYGYTF. The CDR3 DNA follows: TGTGCCTGGATGCAGGGTGCTAACTATGGCTACACCTTT. This rearrangement joins TRBV30 to TRBJ1-2, with a weak D call TRBD1 (5 bases). Per germline, CDR1 GTSNPN and CDR2 SVGIG (reference sequence). The CDR3 extends over 13 amino acids. Together with reference TRBV30 and TRBJ1-2, the CDR3 gives the full variable domain: SQTIHQWPATLVQPVGSPLSLECTVEGTSNPNLYWYRQAAGRGLQLLFYSVGIGQISSEVPQNLSASRPQDRQFILSSKKLLLSDSGFYLCAWMQGANYGYTFGSGTRLTVV.

The chain links TRBV20-1 to TRBJ1-6, with TRBD1 as a possible D gene (5 bases). This CDR3 contains 13 residues. The germline V and J ends were trimmed by 6 bases and 10 bases, with 16 bases remaining between them. From germline, CDR1 is DFQATT and CDR2 SNEGSKA (reference sequence). As DNA, the CDR3 is TGCAGTGCAACAGACCATAGGGACTCACCCCTCCACTTT. As protein: CSATDHRDSPLHF.

In this sample, this clonotype turned up a few times. The chain is built from TRBV21-1 and TRBJ1-1. TRBV21-1 counts as a pseudogene. The CDR3 consists of 15 residues. In nucleotides, the CDR3 is TGTGCCAGCAGCAAAGAGGAAAGGGAGGACACTGAAGCTTTCTTT. It codes for CASSKEEREDTEAFF.

The chain couples TRBV19 to TRBJ2-3; TRBD1 matches 7 bases. CDR1 is LNHDA, CDR2 SQIVND, per germline (reference sequence). This CDR3 has 15 amino acids. Trimming removed 4 bases from V and 2 bases from J; junction bases left unmatched: 6. CDR3 residues: CASSTPTGYTDTQYF. The CDR3 DNA sequence: TGTGCCAGTAGTACACCGACAGGGTACACAGATACGCAGTATTTT.

This clonotype was counted between two and nine times. V is TRBV2 and J is TRBJ1-5, with a weak D call TRBD1 (6 bases). The CDR3 sequence is 15 residues long. Germline lookup yields CDR1 SNHLY and CDR2 FYNNEI. V lost 4 bases and J lost 0, with 10 bases in between. The chain's CDR3 is CASSGGATSNQPQHF. CDR3 nucleotides: TGTGCCAGCAGTGGGGGGGCAACTAGCAATCAGCCCCAGCATTTT.

The gene calls are TRBV20-1 and TRBJ2-1; 15 bases are shared with TRBD2. V shed 6 bases, J shed 9 bases, and the junction held 12 bases outside the gene matches. The CDR3 covers 16 residues. Per the germline V gene, CDR1 is DFQATT and CDR2 is SNEGSKA (reference sequence). CDR3 bases: TGCAGTGCCCTAGCGTGGGGACTAGCGGGAGGAGGTGAGCAGTTCTTC. This codes for CSALAWGLAGGGEQFF.

Only a few counts were recorded for this clonotype. V and J are TRBV7-3 and TRBJ1-2, with D uncertain. Between the trimmed V and J ends, which lost 6 bases and 8 bases, there was a span of 16 bases. The CDR3 totals 13 residues. Germline assignment: CDR1 SGHTA and CDR2 FQGTGA. CDR3 DNA sequence: TGTGCCAGCAGTTTGGACGAGGGAGGCGGCTACACCTTC. This translates into CASSLDEGGGYTF.

The chain carries TRBV7-9 and TRBJ1-5; weak D call: TRBD1 (6 bases). The V end was cut by 3 bases, the J end by 11 bases, with 14 bases between. This CDR3 region has 13 residues. Per the germline V gene, CDR1 is SEHNR and CDR2 is FQNEAQ (reference sequence). CDR3 protein: CASSFRGAEAQHF. CDR3 nucleotide sequence: TGTGCCAGCAGCTTTCGGGGGGCAGAGGCCCAGCATTTT. Full variable domain (missing parts from reference TRBV7-9 and TRBJ1-5): DTGVSQNPRHKITKRGQNVTFRCDPISEHNRLYWYRQTLGQGPEFLTYFQNEAQLEKSRLLSDRFSAERPKGSFSTLEIQRTEQGDSAMYLCASSFRGAEAQHFGDGTRLSIL.

This chain connects TRBV7-3 to TRBJ2-3; D remains ambiguous. Per the germline V gene, CDR1 is SGHTA and CDR2 is FQGTGA. The CDR3 has 13 amino acids. V lost 4 bases to trimming and J lost 3 bases, with 8 bases between them. The CDR3 DNA sequence: TGTGCCAGCAGCTCGACCAGTACAGATACGCAGTATTTT. Its translation: CASSSTSTDTQYF. The full variable domain, rest sourced from reference TRBV7-3 and TRBJ2-3, is GAGVSQTPSNKVTEKGKYVELRCDPISGHTALYWYRQSLGQGPEFLIYFQGTGAADDSGLPNDRFFAVRPEGSVSTLKIQRTERGDSAVYLCASSSTSTDTQYFGPGTRLTVL.

This clonotype was counted between two and nine times. The J gene is TRBJ1-2, the V gene TRBV15; D may be TRBD1 (6 bases). Trimming removed 2 bases from V and 7 bases from J, with 20 bases in between. The CDR3 is made up of 16 amino acids. Germline V gives CDR1 LNHNV, CDR2 YYDKDF (reference sequence). CDR3 in amino acids: CATSRFTGSRTLGYTF. The CDR3 DNA reads TGTGCCACCAGCAGATTTACAGGGTCCCGTACCCTTGGCTACACCTTC.

The CDR3 bases are TGCAGCGTTGCCGGACAGGCCAATCAGCCCCAGCATTTT. This encodes CSVAGQANQPQHF. The V and J genes are TRBV29-1 and TRBJ1-5; 7 bases agree with TRBD1. The CDR3 consists of 13 residues. The trim removed 4 bases at V and 3 bases at J, leaving 3 bases unmatched. The germline gives CDR1 SQVTM, CDR2 ANQGSEA.

The V and J genes are TRBV20-1 and TRBJ1-3; D gene uncertain. Per germline, CDR1 DFQATT and CDR2 SNEGSKA (reference sequence). Trimming took off 5 bases at V and 1 base at J, with 12 bases between the two ends. The length of the CDR3 is 14 residues. CDR3 coding DNA: TGCAGTGCTCTTCATCTTTCATCTGGAAACACCATATATTTT. This codes for CSALHLSSGNTIYF.

This clonotype has a single count. V gene TRBV2 combines with J gene TRBJ2-5; TRBD1 agrees at 10 bases. This CDR3 has 15 residues. V dropped 7 bases and J dropped 3; count of bases not matched to a gene: 8. Germline CDR1 and CDR2: SNHLY and FYNNEI. The CDR3 protein is CASTRRGQGKETQYF. The DNA for the CDR3 is TGTGCCAGCACAAGGAGGGGACAGGGGAAAGAGACCCAGTACTTC.

The chain links TRBV6-1 to TRBJ1-4, with D maybe TRBD1 (5 bases). The CDR3 extends over 13 amino acids. Trimming shortened V by 10 bases and J by 7 bases, and 16 bases separated the two germline ends. Per the germline V gene, CDR1 is MNHNS and CDR2 is SASEGT. CDR3 residues: CATWGPKGEKLFF. CDR3 nucleotide sequence: TGTGCCACCTGGGGACCCAAGGGTGAAAAACTGTTTTTT.

This clonotype was recorded a few times. The chain joins TRBV15 to TRBJ1-4; no clear D. Trimming took off 1 base at V and 7 bases at J, with 13 bases between the two ends. The germline gives CDR1 LNHNV, CDR2 YYDKDF (reference sequence). The CDR3 spans 15 residues. CDR3 coding DNA: TGTGCCACCAGCAGAGGAGGCAGTAATATTGAAAAACTGTTTTTT. Translating it yields CATSRGGSNIEKLFF.

The rearrangement joins TRBV2 to TRBJ2-3; 9 bases fit TRBD2. The CDR3 is 14 amino acids. CDR1 and CDR2 from the germline V gene are SNHLY and FYNNEI. The V gene end was trimmed by 8 bases and the J gene end by 6 bases; junction bases not matched to a gene: 9. CDR3 residues: CASGKGSGSDTQYF. For the CDR3, the DNA is TGTGCCAGCGGAAAGGGTAGCGGGAGTGATACGCAGTATTTT.

The gene calls are TRBV24-1 and TRBJ1-5; a weak D match, TRBD1 (5 bases). Looked up from germline, CDR1 is KGHDR and CDR2 is SFDVKD. The CDR3 runs to 15 residues. Between the trimmed V and J ends, which lost 2 bases and 6 bases, there was a span of 13 bases. The CDR3 DNA sequence: TGTGCCACCAGTGATTCAGGCCAGGGCGGTCAGCCCCAGCATTTT. It yields the protein CATSDSGQGGQPQHF.

The CDR3 coding sequence is TGCAGTGCTAGAGATCAAGGGATACTGCATGAAGCTTTCTTT. Translation: CSARDQGILHEAFF. V gene TRBV20-1 combines with J gene TRBJ1-1, with no clear D. Germline V gives CDR1 DFQATT, CDR2 SNEGSKA (reference sequence). V was clipped by 0 bases and J by 7 bases, with 15 bases between them. The length of the CDR3 is 14 residues.

The gene calls are TRBV5-1 and TRBJ1-2; 7 bases are shared with TRBD1. The V and J ends lost 4 bases and 1 base, in that order; junction bases with no gene match: 4. The germline V gene has CDR1 SGHRS and CDR2 YFSETQ. The CDR3 contains 14 residues. CDR3 residues: CASSLGQDNYGYTF. In nucleotides, the CDR3 is TGCGCCAGCAGCCTAGGACAGGATAACTATGGCTACACCTTC.

The table lists this clonotype with a few counts. The V and J genes are TRBV7-9 and TRBJ2-1; 12 bases line up with TRBD2. J gave up 2 bases and V 7 bases, and 15 bases lay outside the gene matches. The CDR3 loop spans 19 amino acids. Looked up from germline, CDR1 is SEHNR and CDR2 is FQNEAQ (reference sequence). The CDR3 loop is CASTLPTSGSHGAYNEQFF. The CDR3 nucleotides are TGTGCCAGCACCCTACCGACTAGCGGGAGTCATGGGGCCTACAATGAGCAGTTCTTC.

This clonotype was counted only a few times. The CDR3 DNA follows: TGTGCCAGCAGCCCCAGGAGGACGAACACCGGGGAGCTGTTTTTT. Encoded protein: CASSPRRTNTGELFF. The chain couples TRBV14 to TRBJ2-2; D perhaps matches TRBD2 (5 bases). The CDR3 loop spans 15 amino acids. Germline CDR1 is SGHDN and CDR2 is FVKESK. With 4 bases removed from V and 0 bases from J, the gap between germline ends came to 9 bases.

This clonotype was observed a few times. This sequence joins TRBV6-7 and TRBJ1-5, with D hard to call. TRBV6-7 belongs to the ORF category, with a function that is uncertain. V was trimmed by 0 bases and J by 12 bases, leaving 18 bases between them. This CDR3 spans 15 amino acids. The CDR3, as DNA: TGTGCCAGCAGTTACTCTCAAGCCCAGGAAAAGGTCCAGCATTTT. It codes for CASSYSQAQEKVQHF.

The J gene is TRBJ2-2, the V gene TRBV12-3 or TRBV12-4, with 8 nucleotides matching TRBD2. This CDR3 spans 13 amino acids. Trimming took 6 bases from V and 7 from J; bases not matched to a gene: 4. The CDR3 sequence is CASSITSGGELFF. The CDR3 DNA sequence: TGTGCCAGCAGCATAACTAGCGGCGGGGAGCTGTTTTTT.

The sample holds a few counts of this clonotype. This chain uses TRBV25-1 with TRBJ1-6, with D hard to call. The CDR3 is 15 residues long. The V end was cut by 3 bases, the J end by 0 bases, with 6 bases between. The germline V gene has CDR1 MGHDK and CDR2 SYGVNS. CDR3 coding DNA: TGTGCCAGCAGTGACCCGAGCTCCTATAATTCACCCCTCCACTTT. This gives the protein CASSDPSSYNSPLHF.

The chain has TRBV7-8 and TRBJ1-6, with D unresolved. With 1 base removed from V and 8 bases from J, the gap between germline ends came to 6 bases. The CDR3 has 13 amino acids. The germline V gene has CDR1 SGHVS and CDR2 FQNEAQ. The CDR3 nucleotides are TGTGCCAGCAGCTTAGAGGCTGATTCACCCCTCCACTTT. It is translated as CASSLEADSPLHF. Full variable domain (outside the CDR3, taken from reference TRBV7-8 and TRBJ1-6): GAGVSQSPRYKVAKRGQDVALRCDPISGHVSLFWYQQALGQGPEFLTYFQNEAQLDKSGLPSDRFFAERPEGSVSTLKIQRTQQEDSAVYLCASSLEADSPLHFGNGTRLTVT.

A few counts support this clonotype. The chain combines TRBV2 with TRBJ2-7; 11 nucleotides align to TRBD2. The CDR3 extends over 16 amino acids. CDR1 SNHLY and CDR2 FYNNEI come from the germline V gene. V was clipped by 2 bases and J by 9 bases; unmatched bases: 12. In nucleotides, the CDR3 is TGTGCCAGCAGTGAAAGCCCCACTAGCGGGAGTACAACGCAGTACTTC. Protein: CASSESPTSGSTTQYF.

The V and J genes are TRBV2 and TRBJ1-1; D gene ambiguous. Trimming removed 7 bases at V and 2 bases at J, with 14 bases between. In germline, CDR1 is SNHLY, CDR2 FYNNEI. This CDR3 is built from 14 residues. The CDR3 nucleotides are TGTGCCAGCATAGTCGGCGCAGGTAACACTGAAGCTTTCTTT. This encodes CASIVGAGNTEAFF.

The V and J genes are TRBV11-1 and TRBJ1-5; D uncertain. Germline V gene lookup returns CDR1 SGHAT and CDR2 FQDESV (reference sequence). This CDR3 has 13 amino acids. Trimming stripped 1 base from V and 5 bases from J, with 6 bases between. CDR3 bases: TGTGCCAGCAGCTTAGAACGGGATCAGCCCCAGCATTTT. Residues: CASSLERDQPQHF.